A selection of T cell receptor beta chains follows, all from one sample in a study of cytomegalovirus exposure and HLA in healthy donors. The method was immunoSEQ multiplex PCR; TCRdb's version includes in-frame clones alone and lacks a portion of them. The table includes about 140,000 clones, around 80% detected once. The specimen sequenced was PBMCs. These receptors all come from a man in his thirties or forties in good health and CMV-seropositive. The CDR3 runs from the conserved cysteine through the conserved F or W. The order of the fields is clone size, D gene, J gene, V gene, CDR3 DNA, CDR3 protein. A D gene is named only where the DNA matches it firmly. Only some rows state a clone size, as once, few, many or a class for expanded clones.

- TRBD1 TRBJ1-1 TRBV5-1 TGCGCCAGCACCTACTTCGACAGGGACACTGAAGCTTTCTTT CASTYFDRDTEAFF
few TRBD1 TRBJ2-3 TRBV7-8 TGTGCCAGCAGCTTAACAGGGGTCAGCACAGATACGCAGTATTTT CASSLTGVSTDTQYF
- TRBD1 TRBJ2-7 TRBV18 TGTGCCAGCTCGCCTCTAGGGACAGGGGATAACGAGCAGTACTTC CASSPLGTGDNEQYF
- - TRBJ1-5 TRBV19 TGTGCCAGTAGTCGGGGGGGGACCAATCAGCCCCAGCATTTT CASSRGGTNQPQHF
- - TRBJ2-1 TRBV19 TGTGCCAGTAATGAAGGGGCCCGCTCCTACAATGAGCAGTTCTTC CASNEGARSYNEQFF
- - TRBJ2-7 TRBV7-2 TGTGCCAGCAGCTTAGAGCTGGGCAGGGTCCACGAGCAGTACTTC CASSLELGRVHEQYF
- TRBD2 TRBJ2-7 TRBV7-8 TGTGCCAGCAGCCCCATGGGGGGGGGACTGAGCTCCTACGAGCAGTACTTC CASSPMGGGLSSYEQYF
- TRBD2 TRBJ2-7 TRBV7-9 TGTGCCAGCAGCTTTACTAGCGGGAGTGCTAACGAGCAGTACTTC CASSFTSGSANEQYF
- - TRBJ1-5 TRBV7-2 TGTGCCAGCAGCTTAGTCAGGGACAATCAGCCCCAGCATTTT CASSLVRDNQPQHF
once - TRBJ2-7 TRBV20-1 TGCAGTGCTAGAGATCAGGAGCAGTACTTC CSARDQEQYF
- TRBD1 TRBJ2-7 TRBV29-1 TGCAGCGTTGAAGAAGGCCGGACAGGGGAAACCTACGAGCAGTACTTC CSVEEGRTGETYEQYF
- - TRBJ2-1 TRBV15 TGTGCCACCAGCAGAGAATTGAGCGGCCCTGTGGGAGGCAATGAGCAGTTCTTC CATSRELSGPVGGNEQFF
once - TRBJ2-7 TRBV27 TGTGCCAGCAGTTTAGTCCTTTCTATGGGGCCTTCCCACGAGCAGTACTTC CASSLVLSMGPSHEQYF